The 23 T cell receptor beta chains listed next were all sequenced from one sample in a study of blood T cell repertoires in COVID-19. Data came from immunoSEQ multiplex PCR; TCRdb stores just in-frame clones and leaves some out. Of fewer than 400,000 clones in the sample, around 87% were seen once. Source material: PBMCs or T cells enriched from blood (not recorded which). These TCRs come from a woman between 45 and 60 years old who had recovered from COVID-19.

V usage is TRBV5-1 and J usage is TRBJ1-4; D is perhaps TRBD1 (6 bases). CDR1 is SGHRS and CDR2 is YFSETQ in the germline V gene. V was cut by 3 bases and J by 7 bases, with 10 bases left in between. The CDR3 is 13 residues long. The CDR3 DNA sequence: TGCGCCAGCAGCTCGGGACATATTGAAAAACTGTTTTTT. It is translated as CASSSGHIEKLFF.

The rearrangement joins TRBV3-1 (or the pseudogene TRBV3-2) to TRBJ2-5; TRBD2 matches 9 bases. The CDR3 contains 16 residues. Losses at the gene ends were 3 bases for V and 1 base for J; bases not matched to a gene: 6. Germline CDR1 LGHDT, CDR2 YNNKEL (reference sequence). Written as DNA, the CDR3 is TGTGCCAGCAGCCACAGACTAGCGGTAATCCAAGAGACCCAGTACTTC. The encoded protein is CASSHRLAVIQETQYF.

This chain links TRBV3-1 (or the pseudogene TRBV3-2) with TRBJ2-1; 10 nucleotides agree with TRBD2. CDR1 and CDR2 from the germline V gene are LGHDT and YNNKEL (reference sequence). The CDR3 sequence is 16 residues long. With V trimmed by 4 bases and J by 6 bases, 9 bases remained unmatched. The CDR3 nucleotides are TGTGCCAGCAGCCTCGGGGCGGGACTAGCGATCAATGAGCAGTTCTTC. This gives the protein CASSLGAGLAINEQFF.

The genes are TRBV28 and TRBJ1-2, with TRBD1 matching 8 bases. The CDR3 length is 14 residues. Germline V gene lookup returns CDR1 MDHEN and CDR2 SYDVKM. V was clipped by 10 bases and J by 6 bases; unmatched bases: 13. CDR3 nucleotide sequence: TGTGCCACCCTCCCCCTGACAGGGGCAAATGGCTACACCTTC. Protein: CATLPLTGANGYTF.

This clone was counted once. V is TRBV6-5 and J is TRBJ2-7, with 8 bases that match TRBD1. The CDR3 covers 12 residues. V was clipped by 6 bases and J by 2 bases; unmatched bases: 0. Germline V gene sequence: CDR1 MNHEY, CDR2 SVGAGI. CDR3 loop: CASRDRAYEQYF. CDR3 in DNA: TGTGCCAGCAGGGACAGGGCCTACGAGCAGTACTTC.

This chain joins TRBV28 and TRBJ2-1; 8 positions match TRBD2. This CDR3 is built from 14 residues. The germline gives CDR1 MDHEN, CDR2 SYDVKM. Trimming took 8 bases from V and 6 from J; bases not matched to a gene: 9. The CDR3 reads CASDGGGLANEQFF. The CDR3 bases are TGTGCCAGCGATGGGGGAGGACTAGCCAATGAGCAGTTCTTC.

V usage is TRBV7-2 and J usage is TRBJ2-3; D is perhaps TRBD2 (6 bases). The germline gives CDR1 SGHTA, CDR2 FQGNSA. Between the trimmed V and J ends, which lost 2 bases and 5 bases, there was a span of 8 bases. This CDR3 contains 13 residues. The CDR3 DNA reads as TGTGCCAGCAGCTTAAGGGGAGGAGATACGCAGTATTTT. It is translated as CASSLRGGDTQYF.

V and J are TRBV3-1 (or the pseudogene TRBV3-2) and TRBJ1-5, with D possibly matching TRBD1 (5 bases). The germline gives CDR1 LGHDT, CDR2 YNNKEL (reference sequence). Trimming pared 0 bases from V and 3 bases from J, leaving 9 bases between. The CDR3 totals 15 residues. The CDR3 reads CASSQEGHFNQPQHF. The CDR3 coding sequence is TGTGCCAGCAGCCAAGAAGGACACTTCAATCAGCCCCAGCATTTT.

This clone was detected a few times. The V gene is TRBV7-2, the J gene TRBJ2-7, with D possibly matching TRBD1 (6 bases). The CDR3 is made up of 13 amino acids. Trimming pared 4 bases from V and 6 bases from J, leaving 13 bases between. Per the germline V gene, CDR1 is SGHTA and CDR2 is FQGNSA. The CDR3 sequence is CASSSGTIAEQYF. CDR3 DNA sequence: TGTGCCAGCAGCTCCGGGACAATAGCCGAGCAGTACTTC.

The chain couples TRBV10-3 to TRBJ2-7, with 8 bases identical to TRBD1. The V and J ends lost 7 bases and 2 bases, in that order; junction bases with no gene match: 10. This CDR3 contains 15 residues. Per germline, CDR1 ENHRY and CDR2 SYGVKD. The CDR3 is CAINVDRGYTYEQYF. CDR3 nucleotides: TGTGCCATCAATGTAGACAGGGGTTACACCTACGAGCAGTACTTC.

This chain joins TRBV3-1 (or the pseudogene TRBV3-2) and TRBJ2-3; 9 positions match TRBD2. CDR1 and CDR2 (germline): LGHDT, YNNKEL (reference sequence). The length of the CDR3 is 16 residues. The ends lost 4 bases at V and 4 bases at J; junction bases unmatched: 9. DNA of the CDR3: TGTGCCAGCAGCCGGCGGGCCGGGACTAGCTCAGATACGCAGTATTTT. Encoded protein: CASSRRAGTSSDTQYF.

The chain joins TRBV2 to TRBJ2-2; the D gene is possibly TRBD2 (6 bases). The CDR3 consists of 14 residues. The germline gives CDR1 SNHLY, CDR2 FYNNEI. Between the trimmed V and J ends, which lost 6 bases and 4 bases, there was a span of 12 bases. Written as DNA, the CDR3 is TGTGCCAGCAGCCGGGACTCTAGCACCGGGGAGCTGTTTTTT. It translates to CASSRDSSTGELFF.

The V call is TRBV5-1, the J call TRBJ1-1, with unresolved D. This CDR3 has 13 amino acids. CDR1 SGHRS and CDR2 YFSETQ come from the germline V gene. V was trimmed by 0 bases and J by 8 bases, leaving 11 bases between them. CDR3 DNA sequence: TGCGCCAGCAGCTTGGCCCCAGATTCAGAAGCTTTCTTT. This codes for CASSLAPDSEAFF. The variable domain in full, completed from reference TRBV5-1 and TRBJ1-1, reads KAGVTQTPRYLIKTRGQQVTLSCSPISGHRSVSWYQQTPGQGLQFLFEYFSETQRNKGNFPGRFSGRQFSNSRSEMNVSTLELGDSALYLCASSLAPDSEAFFGQGTRLTVV.

The rearrangement joins TRBV30 to TRBJ2-3; 9 positions agree with TRBD2. The CDR3 runs to 16 residues. Germline V gene lookup returns CDR1 GTSNPN and CDR2 SVGIG (reference sequence). The junction had 9 bases not matched to a gene; V was cut back by 3 bases and J by 2 bases. CDR3 nucleotide sequence: TGTGCCTGGAGCCGGGGTAGCGGGGGACTCACAGATACGCAGTATTTT. Its protein is CAWSRGSGGLTDTQYF.

The V gene is TRBV6-5, the J gene TRBJ1-5; 10 bases map to TRBD1. The germline V gene encodes CDR1 MNHEY and CDR2 SVGAGI. The CDR3 is 14 residues long. V was pared by 6 bases and J by 6 bases, with 5 bases of the junction left unmatched. The DNA for the CDR3 is TGTGCCAGCAGGGGGGGACAGGGGAGTCAGCCCCAGCATTTT. This gives the protein CASRGGQGSQPQHF.

This clone was found once. This chain links TRBV6-5 with TRBJ1-5, with TRBD1 matching 10 bases. J was trimmed by 5 bases and V by 6 bases; bases with no gene match: 7. The CDR3 loop spans 15 amino acids. The germline V gene has CDR1 MNHEY and CDR2 SVGAGI. The CDR3 region is CASRDRTGGHQPQHF. The CDR3 bases are TGTGCCAGCAGGGACCGGACAGGGGGTCATCAGCCCCAGCATTTT.

The chain combines TRBV28 with TRBJ1-2, with 7 nucleotides matching TRBD1. Germline-derived CDR1 and CDR2 are MDHEN and SYDVKM. This CDR3 comprises 14 residues. J gave up 5 bases and V 2 bases, and 5 bases lay outside the gene matches. The CDR3 spells CASSLGDRSYGYTF. The CDR3 DNA reads as TGTGCCAGCAGTTTAGGGGACAGAAGTTATGGCTACACCTTC.

The V gene is TRBV6-2 or TRBV6-3, the J gene TRBJ1-1; D perhaps matches TRBD1 (5 bases). CDR1 and CDR2 (germline): MNHEY, SVGEGT. CDR3 length: 16 amino acids. V lost 0 bases and J 5 bases, leaving 16 bases between the germline ends. The CDR3 reads CASSYSPLGGDTEAFF. Here the CDR3 DNA reads TGTGCCAGCAGTTACTCCCCCCTCGGGGGGGATACTGAAGCTTTCTTT.

This chain uses TRBV28 with TRBJ1-1; D unclear. Trimming shortened V by 3 bases and J by 1 base, and 12 bases separated the two germline ends. Germline CDR1 reads MDHEN; CDR2 reads SYDVKM. The CDR3 contains 15 residues. This chain's CDR3 is CASSLIVVGNTEAFF. In DNA form, the CDR3 reads TGTGCCAGCAGTTTGATTGTGGTCGGGAACACTGAAGCTTTCTTT.

Notes on this clone: The same CDR3 arises from other DNA sequences in this sample as well. This chain uses TRBV19 with TRBJ1-6; 8 bases map to TRBD1. CDR1 is LNHDA and CDR2 is SQIVND in the germline V gene (reference sequence). V lost 4 bases to trimming and J lost 8 bases; unmatched junction nucleotides: 1. The CDR3 sequence is 13 residues long. The CDR3 spells CASSTDRDSPLHF. The CDR3 DNA follows: TGTGCCAGTAGTACGGACAGGGATTCACCCCTCCACTTT.

The chain joins TRBV27 to TRBJ2-2; D perhaps matches TRBD1 (7 bases). The germline V gene has CDR1 MNHEY and CDR2 SMNVEV (reference sequence). The V end was cut by 4 bases, the J end by 3 bases, with 12 bases between. The CDR3 length is 15 residues. CDR3 in DNA: TGTGCCAGCAGTTCAGGGGGAGGTTACACCGGGGAGCTGTTTTTT. Its protein product is CASSSGGGYTGELFF.

The chain couples TRBV9 to TRBJ1-2, with a possible D match to TRBD1 (6 bases). V was clipped by 4 bases and J by 4 bases, with 17 bases between them. Germline CDR1 reads SGDLS; CDR2 reads YYNGEE. The CDR3 loop spans 15 amino acids. CDR3 sequence (DNA): TGTGCCAGCAGCCCACGACAGGAGGTTGGCTATGGCTACACCTTC. Translating gives CASSPRQEVGYGYTF.

The genes are TRBV12-3 or TRBV12-4 and TRBJ1-5; D unresolved. This CDR3 contains 13 residues. Trimming left V 7 bases short and J 7 bases short, with 14 bases between. CDR3 residues: CASTRHTEQPQHF. The CDR3, as DNA: TGTGCCAGCACACGTCACACAGAACAGCCCCAGCATTTT.